Reported below is one T cell receptor (beta chain). Its target antigen remains unknown. Base quality data are lacking; no much larger clone is found one base away. This sample was taken from a study of OX40 agonist ivuxolimab in advanced cancers. Regarding the complete study: The costimulatory receptor OX40 (CD134) was targeted by ivuxolimab, a fully human IgG2 agonistic monoclonal antibody. Intravenous ivuxolimab was administered to patients every 2 weeks at six dose levels: 0.01, 0.1, 0.3, 1.5, 3 and 10 mg/kg. Of the approximately 50 dose-escalation patients, hepatocellular carcinoma was present in some 19, melanoma in around 15, renal cell carcinoma in 9 and head and neck cancer in 9. In the dose-escalation cohort, 70% to 90% of patients were male, and the mean age was 60 years with a range of about 20 to 80. Patients were allowed to have had prior anti-PD-1, anti-PD-L1 or anti-CTLA-4 therapy, and roughly 40% of the dose-escalation patients had previously received checkpoint inhibitors. Three dose-escalation patients achieved partial responses, one with hepatocellular carcinoma and two with cutaneous melanoma. Peripheral TCRbeta sequencing aimed to test whether ivuxolimab altered TCR sequence diversity and caused clonal T-cell expansion. The monotherapy dose-escalation portion (N ≈ 56 patients) of the phase I ivuxolimab trial is reported in the paper.

Genomic DNA was isolated from the sorted cells so that the TCRbeta CDR3 region could be sequenced. TCRbeta CDR3 regions were sequenced using the immunoSEQ Assay. TCRdb took this table from immuneACCESS and kept in-frame rearrangements with V and J called. Such tables lack part of the clones; where checked against another copy, unresolved V genes explain under half of the gap, and the rest is unexplained. The sample table shows about 62,000 clones, and roughly nine tenths are seen once. Of the sample, approximately 0.8% is held by the ten largest clones. Overall study results and their limits: In partial responders in the 0.1-3.0 mg/kg groups, normalized peripheral clonal expansion was found to be among the lowest, especially among CD8+ T cells. After ivuxolimab, more expanded clones were found on average in CD8+ T cells than in CD4+ T cells. Clonal expansion of both CD4+ and CD8+ blood T cells was observed from baseline to week 6 at doses 0.1 to 3.0 mg/kg. Which antigens the clonally expanded peripheral T cells were specific for was not determined. Low levels of normalized T-cell clonal expansion were also seen in some patients who did not respond.

The trial excluded patients who had a history of autoimmune disease or were on systemic immunosuppression. Peripheral blood for TCR sequencing was collected from all dose cohorts at baseline, on cycle 4 day 1, and on cycle 7 day 1. The samples were taken from a phase I, first-in-human, multicenter, open-label dose-escalation trial of ivuxolimab. Adults with locally advanced or metastatic melanoma, renal cell carcinoma, hepatocellular carcinoma or head and neck squamous cell carcinoma were enrolled in the trial. Before TCR sequencing, CD4+ and CD8+ T cells were separately sorted from peripheral blood. The receptor comes from an adult with an advanced solid tumor such as melanoma, head and neck, liver or kidney cancer. This specimen consisted of CD4+ or CD8+ T cells sorted from blood, obtained in a trial of the OX40 agonist ivuxolimab.

The sequenced DNA: TGTGCCAGCAGCTTATATCGGACGGGGAATGAGCAGTTCTTC. Its translation reads: CASSLYRTGNEQFF. The chain is encoded by TRBV7-2 joined to TRBJ2-1; TRBD2 is perhaps the D gene, given 5 matching bases. CDR1 and CDR2, looked up from the germline V gene, are SGHTA and FQGNSA. V is reduced by 2 bases and J by 7 bases, leaving a spacing of 12 bases between them. From the cysteine through the phenylalanine, the CDR3 covers 14 amino acids. Just the 42-base CDR3 DNA is kept, in frame starting at base 1.